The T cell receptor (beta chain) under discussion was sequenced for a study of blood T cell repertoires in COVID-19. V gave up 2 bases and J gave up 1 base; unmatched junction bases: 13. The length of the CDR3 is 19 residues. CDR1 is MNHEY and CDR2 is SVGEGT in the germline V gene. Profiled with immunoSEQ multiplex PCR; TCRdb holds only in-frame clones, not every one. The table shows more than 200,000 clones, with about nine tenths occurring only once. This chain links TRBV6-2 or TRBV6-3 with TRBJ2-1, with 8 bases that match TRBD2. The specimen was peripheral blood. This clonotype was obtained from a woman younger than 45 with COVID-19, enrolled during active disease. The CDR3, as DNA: TGTGCCAGCAGTTACGAAAAATTTAGTGCGGGAGGTTCCTACAATGAGCAGTTCTTC. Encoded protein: CASSYEKFSAGGSYNEQFF.